These 26 T cell receptor beta chains were sequenced from one sample in a study of cytomegalovirus exposure and HLA in healthy donors. The PCR employed 60 Vbeta primers together with 13 Jbeta primers. Assay: immunoSEQ multiplex PCR; the TCRdb copy retains only in-frame clones and omits some. The sample includes 170,000 or so clones, over 60% of them seen just once. The sample consisted of PBMCs. All receptors derive from a man aged 40-50 years in good health and CMV-seronegative.

This chain joins TRBV7-3 and TRBJ1-1, with D unclear. The V and J ends lost 1 base and 2 bases respectively, with 8 bases between them. CDR1 and CDR2 from the germline V gene are SGHTA and FQGTGA. The CDR3 is made up of 14 amino acids. CDR3 sequence reads: CASSLNGRNTEAFF. The DNA for the CDR3 is TGTGCCAGCAGCTTAAACGGTCGAAACACTGAAGCTTTCTTT.

The chain has TRBV12-2 and TRBJ2-3; TRBD2, as called in the table, went unchecked against the DNA. TRBV12-2 is a recognized pseudogene. The CDR3 is made up of 18 amino acids. CDR3 sequence reads: CASRSPGLAGGSTDTQYF. For the CDR3, the DNA is TGTGCAAGTCGCTCCCCGGGACTAGCGGGGGGGAGCACAGATACGCAGTATTTT.

This clone came up a few times. V usage is TRBV7-9 and J usage is TRBJ2-7, with 7 bases aligning to TRBD1. The germline V gene has CDR1 SEHNR and CDR2 FQNEAQ (reference sequence). This CDR3 is built from 13 residues. With V trimmed by 7 bases and J by 1 base, 4 bases remained unmatched. CDR3 DNA: TGTGCCAGCATCGGGACAGTTTCCTACGAGCAGTACTTC. This codes for CASIGTVSYEQYF.

The chain combines TRBV7-2 with TRBJ2-7; tentative D call: TRBD1 (5 bases). Trimming pared 6 bases from V and 1 base from J, leaving 16 bases between. The CDR3 consists of 15 residues. Germline V CDR1 and CDR2: SGHTA, FQGNSA. CDR3 coding DNA: TGTGCCAGCAGGTCGGAACCACAGGCGTCCTACGAGCAGTACTTC. Protein sequence: CASRSEPQASYEQYF.

J is TRBJ2-1 and V is TRBV7-9; D gene uncertain. V shed 5 bases and J shed 7 bases, with 15 bases lying between them. Germline V CDR1 and CDR2: SEHNR, FQNEAQ (reference sequence). The CDR3 has 14 residues. The CDR3 nucleotides read TGTGCCAGCAGCCACCTCTTCTCCGGTAATGAGCAGTTCTTC. This codes for CASSHLFSGNEQFF.

V usage is TRBV7-2 and J usage is TRBJ1-2, with 8 bases fitting TRBD1. This CDR3 comprises 16 residues. The germline V gene has CDR1 SGHTA and CDR2 FQGNSA. J was trimmed by 0 bases and V by 3 bases; bases with no gene match: 6. CDR3 residues: CASSLEGTGANYGYTF. CDR3 sequence (DNA): TGTGCCAGCAGCTTGGAAGGGACAGGAGCTAACTATGGCTACACCTTC.

This clone was counted once. This chain uses TRBV7-9 with TRBJ2-1, with 12 bases identical to TRBD2. This CDR3 contains 15 residues. The germline gives CDR1 SEHNR, CDR2 FQNEAQ (reference sequence). The trim removed 5 bases at V and 3 bases at J, leaving 2 bases unmatched. CDR3 sequence: CASSQTSGSYNEQFF. The CDR3 DNA sequence: TGTGCCAGCAGCCAGACTAGCGGGAGCTACAATGAGCAGTTCTTC.

This sequence joins TRBV5-4 and TRBJ2-7; 11 nucleotides align to TRBD2. This CDR3 region has 14 residues. J was trimmed by 4 bases and V by 4 bases; bases with no gene match: 4. Germline CDR1 and CDR2: SGHNT and YYREEE (reference sequence). CDR3 protein: CASSAASGGYEQYF. The CDR3 DNA is TGTGCCAGCAGCGCAGCTAGCGGGGGGTACGAGCAGTACTTC.

The rearrangement uses TRBV29-1 and TRBJ2-7; 11 nucleotides match TRBD1. The CDR3 runs 15 residues. V dropped 7 bases and J dropped 1; count of bases not matched to a gene: 9. Per germline, CDR1 SQVTM and CDR2 ANQGSEA. The CDR3 DNA reads TGCAGCGGCCTCACCGGGACAGGGGGATCCTACGAGCAGTACTTC. It specifies CSGLTGTGGSYEQYF.

The chain uses TRBV12-5 and TRBJ2-2; TRBD2 matches at 8 bases. The germline V gene encodes CDR1 LGHNT and CDR2 FRNRAP. This CDR3 has 16 amino acids. J was trimmed by 5 bases and V by 5 bases; bases with no gene match: 10. CDR3 DNA: TGTGCTAGTGGTCCGACCCCAGCGGGAGTTACCGGGGAGCTGTTTTTT. This codes for CASGPTPAGVTGELFF.

CDR3 in amino acids: CASSLLSGGANEQFF. CDR3 sequence (DNA): TGTGCCAGCAGCCTCCTTTCCGGGGGGGCAAATGAGCAGTTCTTC. This chain uses TRBV7-6 with TRBJ2-1; 8 bases match TRBD2. Germline V gene data show CDR1 as SGHVS and CDR2 as FNYEAQ. The ends lost 5 bases at V and 7 bases at J; junction bases unmatched: 10. This CDR3 region has 15 residues.

The rearrangement joins TRBV6-4 to TRBJ1-1, with a weak D call TRBD1 (6 bases). The CDR3 length is 14 residues. Germline CDR1 and CDR2: MRHNA and SNTAGT. V was cut by 6 bases and J by 1 base, with 12 bases left in between. CDR3 sequence: CASSRTEKNTEAFF. In nucleotides, the CDR3 is TGTGCCAGCAGCAGGACAGAGAAGAACACTGAAGCTTTCTTT.

This clone was recorded once. The CDR3: CASSSVGQEGTEAFF. In DNA, the CDR3 is TGTGCCAGCAGTTCGGTTGGACAGGAAGGCACTGAAGCTTTCTTT. The V call is TRBV6-5, the J call TRBJ1-1; 7 positions match TRBD1. Germline assignment: CDR1 MNHEY and CDR2 SVGAGI. V was pared by 4 bases and J by 4 bases, with 9 bases of the junction left unmatched. The CDR3 is 15 amino acids.

The V and J genes are TRBV5-4 and TRBJ1-1, with D possibly TRBD1 on 5 matching bases. The V gene lost 6 bases and the J gene lost 3 bases, with 18 bases spanning the gap. There are 15 residues in the CDR3. CDR1 SGHNT and CDR2 YYREEE come from the germline V gene (reference sequence). CDR3 sequence: CASIPAGQGDTEAFF. For the CDR3, the DNA is TGTGCCAGCATCCCCGCGGGGCAGGGAGACACTGAAGCTTTCTTT.

The chain employs TRBV18 and TRBJ1-5; no definite D call. V lost 2 bases and J lost 3, with 8 bases in between. This CDR3 contains 14 residues. Germline V CDR1 and CDR2: KGHSH, LQKENI. CDR3 sequence (DNA): TGTGCCAGCTCACCAGGACGGGACAATCAGCCCCAGCATTTT. It specifies CASSPGRDNQPQHF.

The chain recombines TRBV6-1 with TRBJ1-3; D call uncertain. The length of the CDR3 is 14 residues. Germline CDR1 and CDR2: MNHNS and SASEGT. With 3 bases removed from V and 0 bases from J, the gap between germline ends came to 6 bases. This CDR3 is CASSEHTSGNTIYF. The CDR3 DNA reads as TGTGCCAGCAGTGAGCACACCTCTGGAAACACCATATATTTT.

This rearrangement joins TRBV7-3 to TRBJ1-1; D call uncertain. CDR1 and CDR2 from the germline V gene are SGHTA and FQGTGA. Trimming pared 5 bases from V and 1 base from J, leaving 8 bases between. The CDR3 runs to 13 residues. The chain's CDR3 is CASSLRGNTEAFF. CDR3 bases: TGTGCCAGCAGCCTACGAGGGAACACTGAAGCTTTCTTT.

This sequence joins TRBV18 and TRBJ1-2; tentative D call: TRBD1 (5 bases). The CDR3 consists of 12 residues. V was shortened by 6 bases and J by 5 bases, with 10 bases between the two germline ends. Looked up from germline, CDR1 is KGHSH and CDR2 is LQKENI. CDR3 sequence (DNA): TGTGCCAGCTCTTCCGACAGTTATGGCTACACCTTC. Its protein product is CASSSDSYGYTF.

The chain joins TRBV2 to TRBJ1-3; TRBD1 agrees at 7 bases. Germline CDR1 and CDR2: SNHLY and FYNNEI. The CDR3 sequence is 14 residues long. V trimming: 8 bases; J trimming: 5 bases; junction bases outside the gene matches: 9. CDR3: CASCRQGPRNTIYF. The CDR3 DNA reads TGTGCCAGCTGTAGACAGGGTCCAAGAAACACCATATATTTT.

This clone was seen a handful of times. This chain uses TRBV11-2 with TRBJ2-7, with 9 positions matching TRBD1. This CDR3 has 15 amino acids. Germline values: CDR1 SGHAT, CDR2 FQNNGV. The J segment lost 2 bases and the V segment lost 5 bases, leaving 7 bases of the junction unmatched. The CDR3 sequence is CASSPGGTGTYEQYF. The CDR3 bases are TGTGCCAGCAGCCCTGGTGGGACAGGGACCTACGAGCAGTACTTC.

The CDR3, as DNA: TGTGCCAGTTCGGGGATGAACACTGAAGCTTTCTTT. Translation gives CASSGMNTEAFF. J is TRBJ1-1 and V is TRBV27; D is uncertain. V was shortened by 9 bases and J by 0 bases, with 8 bases between the two germline ends. The CDR3 runs 12 residues. Germline CDR1 MNHEY, CDR2 SMNVEV (reference sequence).

This clone was seen a few times. This chain uses TRBV4-3 with TRBJ2-7; D call uncertain. CDR1 LGHNA and CDR2 YSLEER come from the germline V gene. V was pared by 1 base and J by 9 bases, with 4 bases between. The CDR3 runs to 10 residues. For the CDR3, the DNA is TGCGCCAGCAGCCAAGCCGGGCAGTACTTC. Protein: CASSQAGQYF.

The chain uses TRBV19 and TRBJ1-1; a possible D gene is TRBD1 (5 bases). V dropped 6 bases and J dropped 1 base, with 6 bases sitting between them. Germline lookup yields CDR1 LNHDA and CDR2 SQIVND (reference sequence). This CDR3 region has 12 residues. Here the CDR3 reads CASSDRNTEAFF. The CDR3 coding sequence is TGTGCCAGTAGCGACAGGAACACTGAAGCTTTCTTT.

This clone has a handful of counts. The genes are TRBV29-1 and TRBJ2-3, with TRBD2 identical over 12 bases. This CDR3 has 14 amino acids. The ends lost 6 bases at V and 0 bases at J; junction bases unmatched: 1. Germline V gene sequence: CDR1 SQVTM, CDR2 ANQGSEA. The CDR3 coding sequence is TGCAGCGTCGGACTAGCGGGGAGCACAGATACGCAGTATTTT. It encodes CSVGLAGSTDTQYF.

V is TRBV6-5 and J is TRBJ2-7, with D perhaps TRBD1 (6 bases). This CDR3 contains 15 residues. Germline V gene sequence: CDR1 MNHEY, CDR2 SVGAGI. The ends were cut back, 0 bases at V and 4 bases at J, with 13 bases in the middle. CDR3 DNA: TGTGCCAGCAGTTACTCGATGGGGGCTCTTTACGAGCAGTACTTC. It yields the protein CASSYSMGALYEQYF.

This clone was counted a few times. Other DNA sequences within the sample encode an identical CDR3. The J gene is TRBJ1-1, the V gene TRBV5-1, with D unresolved. The germline V gene has CDR1 SGHRS and CDR2 YFSETQ. Trimming removed 2 bases from V and 2 bases from J, with 7 bases in between. CDR3 length equals 13 residues. The CDR3: CASSFTGNTEAFF. The CDR3 DNA sequence: TGCGCCAGCAGCTTTACGGGAAACACTGAAGCTTTCTTT. The variable domain in full, with the rest retrieved from reference TRBV5-1 and TRBJ1-1, is KAGVTQTPRYLIKTRGQQVTLSCSPISGHRSVSWYQQTPGQGLQFLFEYFSETQRNKGNFPGRFSGRQFSNSRSEMNVSTLELGDSALYLCASSFTGNTEAFFGQGTRLTVV.